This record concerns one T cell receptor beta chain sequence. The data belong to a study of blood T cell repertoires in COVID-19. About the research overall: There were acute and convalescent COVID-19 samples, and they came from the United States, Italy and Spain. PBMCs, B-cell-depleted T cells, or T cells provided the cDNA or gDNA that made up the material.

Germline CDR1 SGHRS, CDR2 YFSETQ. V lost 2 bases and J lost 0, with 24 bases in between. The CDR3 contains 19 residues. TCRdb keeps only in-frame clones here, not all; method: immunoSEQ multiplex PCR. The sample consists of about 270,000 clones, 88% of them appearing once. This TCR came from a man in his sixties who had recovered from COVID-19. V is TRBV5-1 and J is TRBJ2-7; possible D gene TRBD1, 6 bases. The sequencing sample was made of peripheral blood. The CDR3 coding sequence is TGCGCCAGCAGCTTCTCCTGGCAGGGGCAAGTGGGGGCCTCCTACGAGCAGTACTTC. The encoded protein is CASSFSWQGQVGASYEQYF.